This section outlines one T cell receptor beta chain sequence together with its context. Noted time point: blood 4 weeks post-SBRT, at nephrectomy. Treatment reported: 15 Gy SBRT to primary tumor, nephrectomy 4 weeks later. This entry belongs to a study of radiation and T cells in renal cell carcinoma. Germline CDR1 SGHVS, CDR2 FQNEAQ. Unmatched junction bases numbered 7, after V lost 5 bases and J lost 3 bases. This CDR3 contains 16 residues. Measured with immunoSEQ multiplex PCR; TCRdb has only the in-frame clones, and not every one. The sample holds approximately 86,000 clones, 85% seen once. The rearrangement joins TRBV7-8 to TRBJ1-5; 10 bases fit TRBD1. This sequence was found in a man in his forties or fifties with renal cell carcinoma. The sample in question was blood, obtained from a patient whose treatment included radiotherapy and nephrectomy. In nucleotides, the CDR3 is TGTGCCAGCAGCGCGATGGGACAGGGGAACAATCAGCCCCAGCATTTT. Encoded protein: CASSAMGQGNNQPQHF.